The entry below describes one TCR beta chain. Only in-frame clones appear in the TCRdb table, and some are missing; sequencing was by immunoSEQ multiplex PCR. The top ten clones hold 0.85% to 0.95% of a sample with about 260,000 clones, more than 80% of them seen once. The entry originates in a study of blood T cell repertoires in COVID-19. V was cut by 1 base and J by 10 bases, with 15 bases left in between. The CDR3 extends over 14 amino acids. Germline V gene data show CDR1 as SGHRS and CDR2 as YFSETQ. The receptor's source is a man aged 50 or older who had been exposed to COVID-19. Sequencing was performed on PBMCs or T cells enriched from blood (not recorded which). The chain carries TRBV5-1 and TRBJ1-3, with a weak D call TRBD1 (6 bases). CDR3 bases: TGCGCCAGCAGCTTGTTTGGCAGGGGAGATACCATATATTTT. The encoded protein is CASSLFGRGDTIYF.